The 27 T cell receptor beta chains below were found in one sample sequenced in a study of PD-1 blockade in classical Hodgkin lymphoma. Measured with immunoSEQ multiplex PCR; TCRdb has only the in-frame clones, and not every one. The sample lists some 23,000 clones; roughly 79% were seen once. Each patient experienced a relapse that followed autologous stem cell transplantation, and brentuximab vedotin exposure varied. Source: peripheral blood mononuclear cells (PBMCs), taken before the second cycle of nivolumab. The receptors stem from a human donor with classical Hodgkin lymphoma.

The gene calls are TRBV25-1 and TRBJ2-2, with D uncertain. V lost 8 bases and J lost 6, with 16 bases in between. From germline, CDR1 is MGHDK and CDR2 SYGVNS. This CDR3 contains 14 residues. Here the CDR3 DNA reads TGTGCCAGCGGGGTTACTACCTTGGCCGGGGAGCTGTTTTTT. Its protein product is CASGVTTLAGELFF.

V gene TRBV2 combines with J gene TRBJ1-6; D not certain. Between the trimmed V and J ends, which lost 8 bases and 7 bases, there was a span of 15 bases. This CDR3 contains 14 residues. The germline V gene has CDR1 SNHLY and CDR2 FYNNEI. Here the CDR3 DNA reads TGTGCCAGCGGAGTCACACAAAGCAATTCACCCCTCCACTTT. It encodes CASGVTQSNSPLHF.

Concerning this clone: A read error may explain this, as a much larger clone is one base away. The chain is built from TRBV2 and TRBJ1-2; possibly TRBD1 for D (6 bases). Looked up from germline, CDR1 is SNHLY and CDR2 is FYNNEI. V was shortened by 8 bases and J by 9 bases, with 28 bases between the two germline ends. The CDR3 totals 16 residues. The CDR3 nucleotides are TGTGCCAGCGCGCGCCTTAGGACAGAGACGGCTTTCAGCTACACCTTC. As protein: CASARLRTETAFSYTF.

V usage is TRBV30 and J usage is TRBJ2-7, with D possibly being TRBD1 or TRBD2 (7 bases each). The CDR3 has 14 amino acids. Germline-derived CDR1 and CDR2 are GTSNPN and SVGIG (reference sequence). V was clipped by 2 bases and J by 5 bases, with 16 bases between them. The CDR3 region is CAWSHQGGWDEQYF. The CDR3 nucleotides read TGTGCCTGGAGTCATCAGGGGGGGTGGGACGAGCAGTACTTC.

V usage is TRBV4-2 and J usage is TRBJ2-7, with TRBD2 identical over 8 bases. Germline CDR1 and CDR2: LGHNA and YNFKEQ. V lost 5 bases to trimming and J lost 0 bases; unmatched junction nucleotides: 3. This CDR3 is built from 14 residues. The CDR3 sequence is CASSAGLVSYEQYF. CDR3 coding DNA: TGTGCCAGCAGCGCGGGACTAGTCTCCTACGAGCAGTACTTC.

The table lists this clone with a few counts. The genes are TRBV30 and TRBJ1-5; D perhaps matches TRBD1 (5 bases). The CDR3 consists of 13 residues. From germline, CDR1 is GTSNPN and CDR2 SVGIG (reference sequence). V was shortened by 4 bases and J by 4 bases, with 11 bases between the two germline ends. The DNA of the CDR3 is TGTGCCTGGAACGGGGGTCTTAATCAGCCCCAGCATTTT. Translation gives CAWNGGLNQPQHF. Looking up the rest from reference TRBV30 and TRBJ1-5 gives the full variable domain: SQTIHQWPATLVQPVGSPLSLECTVEGTSNPNLYWYRQAAGRGLQLLFYSVGIGQISSEVPQNLSASRPQDRQFILSSKKLLLSDSGFYLCAWNGGLNQPQHFGDGTRLSIL.

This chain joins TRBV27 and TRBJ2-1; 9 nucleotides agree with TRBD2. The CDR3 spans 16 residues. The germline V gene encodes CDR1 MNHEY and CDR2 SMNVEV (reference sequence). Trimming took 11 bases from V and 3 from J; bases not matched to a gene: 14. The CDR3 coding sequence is TGTGCCTCTGCGGGGGGGGAAATCCAAAGCTACAATGAGCAGTTCTTC. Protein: CASAGGEIQSYNEQFF.

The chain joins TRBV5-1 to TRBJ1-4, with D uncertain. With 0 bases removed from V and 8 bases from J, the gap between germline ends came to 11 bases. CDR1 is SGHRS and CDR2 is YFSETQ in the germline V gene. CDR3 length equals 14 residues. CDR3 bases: TGCGCCAGCAGCTTGGACACCCCGCGGGAAAAACTGTTTTTT. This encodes CASSLDTPREKLFF. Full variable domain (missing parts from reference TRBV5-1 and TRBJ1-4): KAGVTQTPRYLIKTRGQQVTLSCSPISGHRSVSWYQQTPGQGLQFLFEYFSETQRNKGNFPGRFSGRQFSNSRSEMNVSTLELGDSALYLCASSLDTPREKLFFGSGTQLSVL.

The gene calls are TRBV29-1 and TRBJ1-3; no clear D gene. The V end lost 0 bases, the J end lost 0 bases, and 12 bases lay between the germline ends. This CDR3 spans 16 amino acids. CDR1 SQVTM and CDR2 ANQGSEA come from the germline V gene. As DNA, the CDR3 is TGCAGCGTTGAAGATCCCTGGGGTGTCTCTGGAAACACCATATATTTT. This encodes CSVEDPWGVSGNTIYF.

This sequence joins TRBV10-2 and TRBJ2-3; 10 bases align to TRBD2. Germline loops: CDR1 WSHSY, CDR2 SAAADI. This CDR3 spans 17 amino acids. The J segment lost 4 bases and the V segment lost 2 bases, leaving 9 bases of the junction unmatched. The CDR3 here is CASSEIGPSGSADTQYF. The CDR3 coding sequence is TGCGCCAGCAGTGAGATAGGCCCTAGCGGGAGCGCAGATACGCAGTATTTT.

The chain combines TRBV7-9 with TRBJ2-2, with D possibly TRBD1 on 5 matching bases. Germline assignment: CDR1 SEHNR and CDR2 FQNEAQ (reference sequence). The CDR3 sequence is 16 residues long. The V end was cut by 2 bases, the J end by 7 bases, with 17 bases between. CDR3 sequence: CASSLITTSQGGELFF. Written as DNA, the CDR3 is TGTGCCAGCAGCTTAATTACGACCTCCCAGGGCGGGGAGCTGTTTTTT.

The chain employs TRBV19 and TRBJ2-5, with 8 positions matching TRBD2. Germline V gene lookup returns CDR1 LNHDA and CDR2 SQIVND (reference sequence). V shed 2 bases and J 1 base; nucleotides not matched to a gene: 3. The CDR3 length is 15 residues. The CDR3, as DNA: TGTGCCAGTAGTATAAGCGGGAGCCCCCAAGAGACCCAGTACTTC. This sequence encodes CASSISGSPQETQYF.

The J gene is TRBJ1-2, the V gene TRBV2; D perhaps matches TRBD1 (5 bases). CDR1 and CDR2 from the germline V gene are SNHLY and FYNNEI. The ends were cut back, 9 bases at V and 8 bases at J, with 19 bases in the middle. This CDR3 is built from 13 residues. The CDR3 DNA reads TGTGCCAGTATCAGACAGACCTCGGGCGGCTACACCTTC. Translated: CASIRQTSGGYTF.

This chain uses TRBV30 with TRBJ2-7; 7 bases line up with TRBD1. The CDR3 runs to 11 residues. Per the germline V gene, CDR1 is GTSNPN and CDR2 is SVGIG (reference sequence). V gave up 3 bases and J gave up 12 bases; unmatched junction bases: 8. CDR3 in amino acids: CAWSQGGYRYF. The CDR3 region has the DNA TGTGCCTGGAGCCAAGGGGGCTATCGGTACTTC.

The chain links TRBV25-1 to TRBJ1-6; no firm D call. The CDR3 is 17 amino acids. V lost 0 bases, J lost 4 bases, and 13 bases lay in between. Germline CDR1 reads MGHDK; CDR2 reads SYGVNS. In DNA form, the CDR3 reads TGTGCCAGCAGTGAATATCCCCAGGCTGCGTATAATTCACCCCTCCACTTT. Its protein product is CASSEYPQAAYNSPLHF. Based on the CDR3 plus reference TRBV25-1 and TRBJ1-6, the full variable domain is EADIYQTPRYLVIGTGKKITLECSQTMGHDKMYWYQQDPGMELHLIHYSYGVNSTEKGDLSSESTVSRIRTEHFPLTLESARPSHTSQYLCASSEYPQAAYNSPLHFGNGTRLTVT.

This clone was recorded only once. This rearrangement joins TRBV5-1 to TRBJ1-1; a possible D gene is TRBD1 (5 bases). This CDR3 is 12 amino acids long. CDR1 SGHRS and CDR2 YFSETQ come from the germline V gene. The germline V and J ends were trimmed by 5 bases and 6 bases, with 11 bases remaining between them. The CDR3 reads CASRYGQSEAFF. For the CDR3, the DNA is TGCGCCAGCAGATACGGACAATCTGAAGCTTTCTTT.

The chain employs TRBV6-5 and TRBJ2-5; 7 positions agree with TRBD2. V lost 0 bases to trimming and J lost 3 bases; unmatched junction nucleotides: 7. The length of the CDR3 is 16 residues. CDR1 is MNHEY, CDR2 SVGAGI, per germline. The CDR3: CASSYSIGRGEETQYF. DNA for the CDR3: TGTGCCAGCAGTTACTCGATCGGTCGGGGGGAAGAGACCCAGTACTTC.

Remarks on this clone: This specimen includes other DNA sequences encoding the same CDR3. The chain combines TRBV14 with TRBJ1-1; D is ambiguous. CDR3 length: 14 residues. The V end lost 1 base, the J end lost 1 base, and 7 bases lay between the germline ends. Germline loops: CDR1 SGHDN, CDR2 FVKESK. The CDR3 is CASSQVRGNTEAFF. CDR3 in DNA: TGTGCCAGCAGCCAAGTTCGGGGGAACACTGAAGCTTTCTTT. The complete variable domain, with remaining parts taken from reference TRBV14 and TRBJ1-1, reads EAGVTQFPSHSVIEKGQTVTLRCDPISGHDNLYWYRRVMGKEIKFLLHFVKESKQDESGMPNNRFLAERTGGTYSTLKVQPAELEDSGVYFCASSQVRGNTEAFFGQGTRLTVV.

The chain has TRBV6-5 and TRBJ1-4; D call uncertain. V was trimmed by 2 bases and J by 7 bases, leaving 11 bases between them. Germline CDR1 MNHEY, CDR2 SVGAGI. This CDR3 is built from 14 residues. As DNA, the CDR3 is TGTGCCAGCAGTTACAGGGAGTTGGGTGAAAAACTGTTTTTT. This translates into CASSYRELGEKLFF.

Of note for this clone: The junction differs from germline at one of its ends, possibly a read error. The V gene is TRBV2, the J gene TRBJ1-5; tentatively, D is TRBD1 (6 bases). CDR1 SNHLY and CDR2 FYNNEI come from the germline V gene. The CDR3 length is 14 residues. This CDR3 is CASREAGGNQPQHF. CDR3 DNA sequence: TGTGCCAGCAGGGAAGCAGGGGGCAATCAGCCCCAGCATTTT.

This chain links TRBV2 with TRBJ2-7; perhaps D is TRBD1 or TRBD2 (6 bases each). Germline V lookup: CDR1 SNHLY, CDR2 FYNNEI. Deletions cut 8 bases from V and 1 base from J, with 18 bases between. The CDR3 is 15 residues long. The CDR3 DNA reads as TGTGCCAGCGCGGGCAGGGGACTTTCTTCCTACGAGCAGTACTTC. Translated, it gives CASAGRGLSSYEQYF.

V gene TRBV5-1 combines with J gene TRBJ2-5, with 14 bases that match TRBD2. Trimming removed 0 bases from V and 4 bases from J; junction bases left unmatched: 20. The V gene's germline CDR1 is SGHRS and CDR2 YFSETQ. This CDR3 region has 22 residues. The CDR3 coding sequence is TGCGCCAGCAGCTTGGCCTTAACTAGGCAGGGACTAGCGGGAGAAGGGAGAGAGACCCAGTACTTC. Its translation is CASSLALTRQGLAGEGRETQYF.

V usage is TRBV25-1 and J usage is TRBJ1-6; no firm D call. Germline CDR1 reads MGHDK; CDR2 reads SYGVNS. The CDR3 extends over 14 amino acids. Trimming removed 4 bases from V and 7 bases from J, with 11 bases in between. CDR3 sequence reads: CASSGPLGNSPLHF. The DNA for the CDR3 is TGTGCCAGCAGTGGGCCCCTGGGGAATTCACCCCTCCACTTT.

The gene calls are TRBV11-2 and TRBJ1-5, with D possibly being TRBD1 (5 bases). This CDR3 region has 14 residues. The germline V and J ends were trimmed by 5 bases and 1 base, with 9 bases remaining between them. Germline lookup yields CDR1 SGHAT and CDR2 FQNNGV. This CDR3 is CASSRGSSNQPQHF. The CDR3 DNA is TGTGCCAGCAGCCGGGGGTCGAGCAATCAGCCCCAGCATTTT.

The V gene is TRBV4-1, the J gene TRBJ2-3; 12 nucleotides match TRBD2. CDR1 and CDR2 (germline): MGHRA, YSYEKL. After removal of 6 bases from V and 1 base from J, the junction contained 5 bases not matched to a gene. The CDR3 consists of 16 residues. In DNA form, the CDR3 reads TGCGCCAGCAGTCATTCTAGCGGGAGGGGCACAGATACGCAGTATTTT. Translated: CASSHSSGRGTDTQYF.

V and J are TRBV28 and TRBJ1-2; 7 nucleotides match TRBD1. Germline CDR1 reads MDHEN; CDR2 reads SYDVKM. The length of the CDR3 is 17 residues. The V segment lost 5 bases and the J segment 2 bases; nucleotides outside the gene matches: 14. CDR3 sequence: CASSPPGQPPHNYGYTF. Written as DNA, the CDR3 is TGTGCCAGCAGTCCGCCGGGACAGCCACCCCACAACTATGGCTACACCTTC.

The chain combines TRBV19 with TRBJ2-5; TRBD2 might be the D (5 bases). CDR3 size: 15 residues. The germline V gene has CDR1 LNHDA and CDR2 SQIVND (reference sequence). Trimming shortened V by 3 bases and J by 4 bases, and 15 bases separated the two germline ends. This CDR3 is CASSISLRDRETQYF. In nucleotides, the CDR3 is TGTGCCAGTAGTATCTCCCTTCGGGATAGAGAGACCCAGTACTTC.